The entry below gives a single T cell receptor beta chain sequence along with its context. This sample is drawn from a study of blood T cell repertoires in COVID-19. TCRdb's table, derived via immunoSEQ multiplex PCR, lists solely in-frame clones and lacks some. This table holds some 83,000 clones, 87% found once. Per the germline V gene, CDR1 is MNHEY and CDR2 is SVGAGI. Trimming at V came to 7 bases and at J to 5 bases, leaving 11 bases not matched to a gene. The length of the CDR3 is 15 residues. What was sequenced was peripheral blood. The chain recombines TRBV6-5 with TRBJ2-1; 7 bases map to TRBD1. The receptor's source is a woman older than 75 with active or convalescent COVID-19. CDR3 DNA: TGTGCCAGCACCTACTCAAGGGACAGAAACAATGAGCAGTTCTTC. Its protein product is CASTYSRDRNNEQFF.